The clone carrying this TCR beta chain has at least ten counts. These data come from a study of metastatic and nonmetastatic thyroid tumors. The CDR3 runs to 14 residues. Germline V gene lookup returns CDR1 MNHEY and CDR2 SMNVEV (reference sequence). Between the trimmed V and J ends, which lost 2 bases and 1 base, there was a span of 8 bases. Patients were all untreated before their thyroid surgery. TCRdb used MiXCR to call clones anew from the PCR reads. This table holds roughly 21,000 clones, roughly a quarter found once. The TCR was taken from a female donor with papillary thyroid cancer or a benign thyroid nodule (not recorded which). Some clones in this sample may be carry-over from other donors' samples. The chain couples TRBV27 to TRBJ1-1, with D possibly matching TRBD1 (5 bases). Sequenced sample: blood. CDR3 bases: TGTGCCAGCAGTTTAGGGGGACGGAACACTGAAGCTTTCTTT. This gives the protein CASSLGGRNTEAFF.